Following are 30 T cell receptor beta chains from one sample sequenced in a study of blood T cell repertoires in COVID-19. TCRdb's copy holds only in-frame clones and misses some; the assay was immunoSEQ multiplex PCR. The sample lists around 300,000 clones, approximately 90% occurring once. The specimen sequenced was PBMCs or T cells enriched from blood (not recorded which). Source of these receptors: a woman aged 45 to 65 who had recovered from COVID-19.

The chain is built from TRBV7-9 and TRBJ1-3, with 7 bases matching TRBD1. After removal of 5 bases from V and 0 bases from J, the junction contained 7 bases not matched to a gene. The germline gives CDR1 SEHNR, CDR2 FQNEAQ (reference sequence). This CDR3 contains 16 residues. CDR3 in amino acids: CASSRGQKSSGNTIYF. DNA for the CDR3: TGTGCCAGCAGCAGGGGACAGAAGAGCTCTGGAAACACCATATATTTT.

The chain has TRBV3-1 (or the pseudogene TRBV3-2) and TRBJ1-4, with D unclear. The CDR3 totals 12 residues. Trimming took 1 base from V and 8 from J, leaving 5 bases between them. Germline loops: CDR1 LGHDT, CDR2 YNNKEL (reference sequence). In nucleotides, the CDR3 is TGTGCCAGCAGCCAAGCAGGCGAAAAACTGTTTTTT. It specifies CASSQAGEKLFF.

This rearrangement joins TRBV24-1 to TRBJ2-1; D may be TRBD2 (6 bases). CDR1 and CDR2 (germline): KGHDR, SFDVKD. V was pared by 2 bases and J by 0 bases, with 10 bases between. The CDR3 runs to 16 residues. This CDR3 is CATSDSGTRSYNEQFF. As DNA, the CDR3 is TGTGCCACCAGTGATTCCGGGACTCGCTCCTACAATGAGCAGTTCTTC.

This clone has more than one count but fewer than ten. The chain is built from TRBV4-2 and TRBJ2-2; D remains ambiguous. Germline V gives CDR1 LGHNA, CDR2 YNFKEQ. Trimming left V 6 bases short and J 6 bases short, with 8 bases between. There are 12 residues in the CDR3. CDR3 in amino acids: CASSDMSGELFF. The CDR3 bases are TGTGCCAGCAGTGACATGTCCGGGGAGCTGTTTTTT.

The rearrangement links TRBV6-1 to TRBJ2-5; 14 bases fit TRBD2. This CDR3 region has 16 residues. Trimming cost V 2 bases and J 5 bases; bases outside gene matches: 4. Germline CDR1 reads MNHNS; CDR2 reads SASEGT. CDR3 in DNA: TGTGCCAGCAGTGAACGGGGACTAGCGGGAGAGGAGACCCAGTACTTC. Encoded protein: CASSERGLAGEETQYF.

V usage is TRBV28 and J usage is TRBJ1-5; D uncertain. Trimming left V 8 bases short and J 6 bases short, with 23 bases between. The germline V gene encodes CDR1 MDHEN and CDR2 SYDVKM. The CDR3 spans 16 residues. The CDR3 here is CASHPFRAVTGQPQHF. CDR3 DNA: TGTGCCAGCCACCCTTTCCGAGCGGTAACCGGTCAGCCCCAGCATTTT.

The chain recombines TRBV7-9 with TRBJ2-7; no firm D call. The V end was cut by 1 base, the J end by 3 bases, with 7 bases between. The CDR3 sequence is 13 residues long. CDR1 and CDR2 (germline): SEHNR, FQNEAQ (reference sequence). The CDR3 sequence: CASSLVPLYEQYF. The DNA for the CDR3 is TGTGCCAGCAGCTTAGTACCACTCTACGAGCAGTACTTC.

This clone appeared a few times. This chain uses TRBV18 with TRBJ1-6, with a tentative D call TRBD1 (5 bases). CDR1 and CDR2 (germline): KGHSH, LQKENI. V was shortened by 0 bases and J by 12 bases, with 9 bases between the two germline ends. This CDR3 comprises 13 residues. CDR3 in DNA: TGTGCCAGCTCACCACCGGGGGGTTTACCCCTCCACTTT. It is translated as CASSPPGGLPLHF.

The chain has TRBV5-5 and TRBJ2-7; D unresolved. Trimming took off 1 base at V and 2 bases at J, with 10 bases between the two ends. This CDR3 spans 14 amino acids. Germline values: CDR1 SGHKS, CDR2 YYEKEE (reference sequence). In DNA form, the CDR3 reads TGTGCCAGCAGCTTGTTTGGCACAACCTACGAGCAGTACTTC. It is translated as CASSLFGTTYEQYF.

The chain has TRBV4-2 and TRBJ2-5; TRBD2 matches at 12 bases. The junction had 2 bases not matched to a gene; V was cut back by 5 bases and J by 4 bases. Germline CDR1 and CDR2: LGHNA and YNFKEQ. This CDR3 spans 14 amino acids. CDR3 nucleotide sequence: TGTGCCAGCAGCGGGGGACTAGCGGGAGAGACCCAGTACTTC. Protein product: CASSGGLAGETQYF.

In nucleotides, the CDR3 is TGTGCCAGCTCACTGACTAGCGGAGGAAGCACAGATACGCAGTATTTT. The encoded protein is CASSLTSGGSTDTQYF. The chain has TRBV18 and TRBJ2-3; TRBD2 matches 9 bases. The germline CDR1 and CDR2 sequences are KGHSH and LQKENI. With V trimmed by 4 bases and J by 0 bases, 5 bases remained unmatched. The CDR3 spans 16 residues.

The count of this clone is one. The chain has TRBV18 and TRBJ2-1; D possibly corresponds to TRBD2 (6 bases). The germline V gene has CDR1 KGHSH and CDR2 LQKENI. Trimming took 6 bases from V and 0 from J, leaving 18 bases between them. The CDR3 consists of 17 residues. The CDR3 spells CASSPLPRESSYNEQFF. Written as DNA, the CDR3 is TGTGCCAGCTCCCCGTTGCCCCGGGAGAGCTCCTACAATGAGCAGTTCTTC.

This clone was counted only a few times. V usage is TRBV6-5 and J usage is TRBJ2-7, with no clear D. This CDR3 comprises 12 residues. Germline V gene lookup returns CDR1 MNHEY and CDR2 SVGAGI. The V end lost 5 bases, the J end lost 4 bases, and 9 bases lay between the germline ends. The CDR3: CASSTQTYEQYF. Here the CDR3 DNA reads TGTGCCAGCAGTACCCAGACTTACGAGCAGTACTTC.

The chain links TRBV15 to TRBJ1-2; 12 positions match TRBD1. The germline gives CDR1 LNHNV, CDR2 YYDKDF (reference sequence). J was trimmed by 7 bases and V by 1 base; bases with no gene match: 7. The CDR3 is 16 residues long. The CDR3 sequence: CATSRGKGQGAGGYTF. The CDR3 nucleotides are TGTGCCACCAGCAGAGGCAAGGGACAGGGGGCAGGTGGCTACACCTTC.

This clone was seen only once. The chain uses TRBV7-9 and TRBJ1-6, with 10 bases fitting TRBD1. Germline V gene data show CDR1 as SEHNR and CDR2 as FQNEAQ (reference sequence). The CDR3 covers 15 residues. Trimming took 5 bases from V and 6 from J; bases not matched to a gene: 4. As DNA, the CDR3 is TGTGCCAGCAGCCTAAGGACAGGGGGTAATTCACCCCTCCACTTT. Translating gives CASSLRTGGNSPLHF.

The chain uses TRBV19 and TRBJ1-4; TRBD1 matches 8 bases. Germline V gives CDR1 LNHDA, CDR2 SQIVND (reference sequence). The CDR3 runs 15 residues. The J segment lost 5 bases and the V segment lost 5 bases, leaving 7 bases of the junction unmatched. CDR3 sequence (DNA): TGTGCCAGTAGTTCTCGACAGGGGCCAAATGAAAAACTGTTTTTT. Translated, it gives CASSSRQGPNEKLFF.

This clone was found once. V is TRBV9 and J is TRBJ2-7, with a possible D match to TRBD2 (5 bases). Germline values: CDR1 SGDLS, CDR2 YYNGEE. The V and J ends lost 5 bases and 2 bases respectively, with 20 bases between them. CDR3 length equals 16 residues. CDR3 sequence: CASSSRDSATTYEQYF. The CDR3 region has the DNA TGTGCCAGCAGTTCTCGTGATAGCGCGACGACCTACGAGCAGTACTTC.

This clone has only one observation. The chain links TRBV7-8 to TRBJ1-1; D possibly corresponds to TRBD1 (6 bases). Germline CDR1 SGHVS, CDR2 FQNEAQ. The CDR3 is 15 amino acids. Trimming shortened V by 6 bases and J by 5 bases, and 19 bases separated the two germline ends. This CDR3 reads CASRSDRGARTEAFF. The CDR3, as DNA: TGTGCCAGCAGATCCGACCGGGGGGCAAGGACTGAAGCTTTCTTT.

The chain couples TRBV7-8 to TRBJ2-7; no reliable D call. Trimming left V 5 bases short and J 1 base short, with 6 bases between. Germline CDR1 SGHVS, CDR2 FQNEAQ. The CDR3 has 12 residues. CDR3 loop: CASSRTSYEQYF. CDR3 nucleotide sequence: TGTGCCAGCAGCCGAACTTCCTACGAGCAGTACTTC. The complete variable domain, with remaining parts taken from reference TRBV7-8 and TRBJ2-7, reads GAGVSQSPRYKVAKRGQDVALRCDPISGHVSLFWYQQALGQGPEFLTYFQNEAQLDKSGLPSDRFFAERPEGSVSTLKIQRTQQEDSAVYLCASSRTSYEQYFGPGTRLTVT.

CDR3 sequence reads: CASSGIAGGQETQYF. The CDR3 region has the DNA TGCGCCAGCAGCGGAATAGCGGGGGGACAAGAGACCCAGTACTTC. The chain links TRBV5-1 to TRBJ2-5; 10 bases are shared with TRBD2. V gave up 4 bases and J gave up 2 bases; unmatched junction bases: 5. This CDR3 has 15 residues. The germline V gene has CDR1 SGHRS and CDR2 YFSETQ.

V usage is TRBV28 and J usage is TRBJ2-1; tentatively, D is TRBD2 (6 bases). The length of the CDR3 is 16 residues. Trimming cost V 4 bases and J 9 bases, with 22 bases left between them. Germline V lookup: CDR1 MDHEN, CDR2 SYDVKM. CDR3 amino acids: CASSSTDRDWLFEQFF. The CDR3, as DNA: TGTGCCAGCAGTTCCACCGACCGGGACTGGTTATTTGAGCAGTTCTTC. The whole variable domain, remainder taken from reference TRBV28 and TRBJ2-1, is DVKVTQSSRYLVKRTGEKVFLECVQDMDHENMFWYRQDPGLGLRLIYFSYDVKMKEKGDIPEGYSVSREKKERFSLILESASTNQTSMYLCASSSTDRDWLFEQFFGPGTRLTVL.

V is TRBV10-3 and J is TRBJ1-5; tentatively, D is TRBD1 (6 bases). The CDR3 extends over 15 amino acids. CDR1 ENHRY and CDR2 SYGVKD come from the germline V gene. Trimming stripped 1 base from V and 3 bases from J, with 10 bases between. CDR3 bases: TGTGCCATCAGTGAGTGGGACACCACCAATCAGCCCCAGCATTTT. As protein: CAISEWDTTNQPQHF.

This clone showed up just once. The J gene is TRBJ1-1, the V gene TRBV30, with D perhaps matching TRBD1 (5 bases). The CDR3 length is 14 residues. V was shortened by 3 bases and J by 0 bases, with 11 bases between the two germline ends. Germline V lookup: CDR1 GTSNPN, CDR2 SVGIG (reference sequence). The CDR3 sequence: CAWRRGNLNTEAFF. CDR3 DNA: TGTGCCTGGAGAAGGGGCAACTTGAACACTGAAGCTTTCTTT.

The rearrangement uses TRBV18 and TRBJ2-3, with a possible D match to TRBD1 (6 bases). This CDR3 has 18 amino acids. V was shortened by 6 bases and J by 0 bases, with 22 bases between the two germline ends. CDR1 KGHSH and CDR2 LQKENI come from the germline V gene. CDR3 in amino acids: CASSPPWTETFSTDTQYF. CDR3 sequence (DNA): TGTGCCAGCTCCCCCCCGTGGACAGAAACATTTAGCACAGATACGCAGTATTTT.

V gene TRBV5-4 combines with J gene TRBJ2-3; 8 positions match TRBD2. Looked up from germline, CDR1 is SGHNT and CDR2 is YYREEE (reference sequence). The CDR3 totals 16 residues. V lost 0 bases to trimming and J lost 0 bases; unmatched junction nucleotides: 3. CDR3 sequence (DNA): TGTGCCAGCAGCTTGGACGGGAGGGCCAGCACAGATACGCAGTATTTT. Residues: CASSLDGRASTDTQYF. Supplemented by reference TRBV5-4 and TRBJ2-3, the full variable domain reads ETGVTQSPTHLIKTRGQQVTLRCSSQSGHNTVSWYQQALGQGPQFIFQYYREEENGRGNFPPRFSGLQFPNYSSELNVNALELDDSALYLCASSLDGRASTDTQYFGPGTRLTVL.

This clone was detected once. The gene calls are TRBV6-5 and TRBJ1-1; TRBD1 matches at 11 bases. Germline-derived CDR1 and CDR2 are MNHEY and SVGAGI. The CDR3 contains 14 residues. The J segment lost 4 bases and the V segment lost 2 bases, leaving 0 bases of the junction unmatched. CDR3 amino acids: CASSYGTGGTEAFF. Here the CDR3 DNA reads TGTGCCAGCAGTTACGGGACAGGGGGCACTGAAGCTTTCTTT.

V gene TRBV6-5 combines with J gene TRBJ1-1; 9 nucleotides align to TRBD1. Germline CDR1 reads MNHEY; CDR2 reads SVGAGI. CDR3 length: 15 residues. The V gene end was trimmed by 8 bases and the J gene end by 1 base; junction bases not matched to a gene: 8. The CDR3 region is CASRDRGAWNTEAFF. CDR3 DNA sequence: TGTGCCAGCCGAGACAGGGGGGCTTGGAACACTGAAGCTTTCTTT.

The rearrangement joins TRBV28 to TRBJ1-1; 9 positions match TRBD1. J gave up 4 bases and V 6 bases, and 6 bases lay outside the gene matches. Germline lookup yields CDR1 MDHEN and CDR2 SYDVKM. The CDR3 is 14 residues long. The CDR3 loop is CASSLGTGITEAFF. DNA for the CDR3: TGTGCCAGCAGCTTAGGGACAGGGATCACTGAAGCTTTCTTT.

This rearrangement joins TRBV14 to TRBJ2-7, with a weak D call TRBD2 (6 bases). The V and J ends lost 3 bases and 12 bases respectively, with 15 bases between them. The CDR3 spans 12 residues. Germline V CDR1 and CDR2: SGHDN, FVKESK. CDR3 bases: TGTGCCAGCAGCCAGGAGGGCGGGAAGTCGTACTTC. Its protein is CASSQEGGKSYF.

CDR3 nucleotide sequence: TGTGCCAGCAGGGGCACAGGGGGCCACTACTTC. As protein: CASRGTGGHYF. This rearrangement joins TRBV2 to TRBJ2-7; the match to TRBD1 covers 9 bases. V dropped 6 bases and J dropped 13; count of bases not matched to a gene: 7. Germline V CDR1 and CDR2: SNHLY, FYNNEI. CDR3 length equals 11 residues. Together with reference TRBV2 and TRBJ2-7, the CDR3 gives the full variable domain: EPEVTQTPSHQVTQMGQEVILRCVPISNHLYFYWYRQILGQKVEFLVSFYNNEISEKSEIFDDQFSVERPDGSNFTLKIRSTKLEDSAMYFCASRGTGGHYFGPGTRLTVT.